The 25 T cell receptor beta chains below were found in one sample sequenced in a study of early T cells in non-severe SARS-CoV-2 infection. TCRdb used MiXCR to reprocess the 5' RACE reads, holding one entry per CDR3 protein. The repertoire holds about 99,000 distinct CDR3 sequences, with 16% as singletons. The sample taken for sequencing was whole blood. The receptors derive from an adult who was a healthcare worker with PCR-confirmed SARS-CoV-2 infection or an uninfected control (not recorded which).

Ten or more counts support this clonotype. The rearrangement uses TRBV10-3 and TRBJ2-4; tentative D call: TRBD2 (6 bases). Trimming stripped 0 bases from V and 1 base from J, with 10 bases between. This CDR3 is 16 amino acids long. The germline V gene has CDR1 ENHRY and CDR2 SYGVKD. The CDR3 region is CAISESEEGAKNIQYF. CDR3 sequence (DNA): TGTGCCATCAGTGAGTCAGAGGAGGGGGCCAAAAACATTCAGTACTTC.

The V gene is TRBV28, the J gene TRBJ2-1; 9 bases fit TRBD2. In germline, CDR1 is MDHEN, CDR2 SYDVKM. Trimming removed 11 bases from V and 6 bases from J; junction bases left unmatched: 8. The length of the CDR3 is 13 residues. The CDR3 DNA reads as TGTGCCTGCCAAGCGGGAGGCTTCAATGAGCAGTTCTTC. Residues: CACQAGGFNEQFF.

This clonotype turned up a few times. The V gene is TRBV11-2, the J gene TRBJ2-5, with 8 positions matching TRBD1. The CDR3 is 15 residues long. J lost 4 bases, V lost 5 bases, and 9 bases had no gene match. Germline CDR1 is SGHAT and CDR2 is FQNNGV. The DNA of the CDR3 is TGTGCCAGCAGCCCCGATGGACAGGGTAGAGAGACCCAGTACTTC. This encodes CASSPDGQGRETQYF.

The rearrangement joins TRBV9 to TRBJ1-6, with TRBD1 matching over 9 bases. The trim removed 4 bases at V and 9 bases at J, leaving 2 bases unmatched. The CDR3 covers 13 residues. Germline-derived CDR1 and CDR2 are SGDLS and YYNGEE. The CDR3 region is CASSRDRASPLHF. CDR3 in DNA: TGTGCCAGCAGCCGGGACAGGGCTTCACCCCTCCACTTT.

The genes are TRBV12-3 or TRBV12-4 and TRBJ1-1; TRBD1 matches 10 bases. Losses at the gene ends were 3 bases for V and 4 bases for J; bases not matched to a gene: 5. This CDR3 is 15 amino acids long. In DNA form, the CDR3 reads TGTGCCAGCAGTTTGACAGGGGGCATCGGCACTGAAGCTTTCTTT. Its translation: CASSLTGGIGTEAFF.

This clonotype came up many times. The chain couples TRBV11-2 to TRBJ2-7; D not resolved. The germline CDR1 and CDR2 sequences are SGHAT and FQNNGV. Trimming shortened V by 1 base and J by 1 base, and 5 bases separated the two germline ends. The CDR3 is made up of 13 amino acids. The CDR3 DNA reads TGTGCCAGCAGCTTAGGTCAGTCCTACGAGCAGTACTTC. This sequence encodes CASSLGQSYEQYF.

There are a few counts of this clonotype. The rearrangement joins TRBV19 to TRBJ2-7, with D perhaps given as TRBD1 or TRBD2 (5 bases each). This CDR3 has 15 amino acids. Trimming cost V 6 bases and J 6 bases, with 21 bases left between them. The germline CDR1 and CDR2 sequences are LNHDA and SQIVND (reference sequence). CDR3 nucleotides: TGTGCCAGTAGCCAACTCCGGGGACGAGGAGCCGAGCAGTACTTC. Translating gives CASSQLRGRGAEQYF. The whole variable domain, filled in from reference TRBV19 and TRBJ2-7, reads DGGITQSPKYLFRKEGQNVTLSCEQNLNHDAMYWYRQDPGQGLRLIYYSQIVNDFQKGDIAEGYSVSREKKESFPLTVTSAQKNPTAFYLCASSQLRGRGAEQYFGPGTRLTVT.

The V and J genes are TRBV9 and TRBJ2-7; TRBD2 matches at 8 bases. CDR1 is SGDLS and CDR2 is YYNGEE in the germline V gene. The CDR3 is 14 amino acids. J was trimmed by 3 bases and V by 2 bases; bases with no gene match: 4. CDR3 region: CASSVTGTSYEQYF. The CDR3 DNA reads as TGTGCCAGCAGCGTGACCGGGACTAGCTACGAGCAGTACTTC. The complete variable domain, with remaining parts taken from reference TRBV9 and TRBJ2-7, reads DSGVTQTPKHLITATGQRVTLRCSPRSGDLSVYWYQQSLDQGLQFLIQYYNGEERAKGNILERFSAQQFPDLHSELNLSSLELGDSALYFCASSVTGTSYEQYFGPGTRLTVT.

This clonotype was detected ten times or more. The chain joins TRBV12-3 or TRBV12-4 to TRBJ1-5, with TRBD1 as a possible D gene (5 bases). V shed 5 bases and J shed 5 bases, with 19 bases lying between them. This CDR3 region has 16 residues. CDR3 protein: CASSPFGRGTDQPQHF. Written as DNA, the CDR3 is TGTGCCAGCAGTCCTTTCGGAAGGGGAACCGATCAGCCCCAGCATTTT.

The rearrangement links TRBV7-2 to TRBJ2-7; TRBD2 agrees at 13 bases. CDR1 and CDR2 from the germline V gene are SGHTA and FQGNSA. This CDR3 spans 15 amino acids. J lost 5 bases, V lost 5 bases, and 6 bases had no gene match. The DNA for the CDR3 is TGTGCCAGCAGCCTAGGACTAGCGGGAGCCCACGAGCAGTACTTC. Amino acid sequence: CASSLGLAGAHEQYF.

This chain uses TRBV4-2 with TRBJ1-6; D perhaps matches TRBD1 (5 bases). Trimming took off 0 bases at V and 6 bases at J, with 12 bases between the two ends. This CDR3 comprises 16 residues. Germline V gives CDR1 LGHNA, CDR2 YNFKEQ. In nucleotides, the CDR3 is TGTGCCAGCAGCCAAGATTTCAGGGCCGCTAATTCACCCCTCCACTTT. It encodes CASSQDFRAANSPLHF.

J is TRBJ1-4 and V is TRBV25-1; 8 bases match TRBD1. J gave up 8 bases and V 4 bases, and 15 bases lay outside the gene matches. CDR3 length equals 17 residues. Germline CDR1 is MGHDK and CDR2 is SYGVNS. The CDR3, as DNA: TGTGCCAGCAGTGCAGGACAGGGACGGGGTGAAGGAGAAAAACTGTTTTTT. Its protein is CASSAGQGRGEGEKLFF.

V usage is TRBV20-1 and J usage is TRBJ1-1; possible D gene TRBD1, 5 bases. This CDR3 is built from 16 residues. The germline V gene encodes CDR1 DFQATT and CDR2 SNEGSKA (reference sequence). Deletions cut 0 bases from V and 0 bases from J, with 14 bases between. The chain's CDR3 is CSARDRPGILNTEAFF. CDR3 bases: TGCAGTGCTAGAGATAGGCCAGGGATATTGAACACTGAAGCTTTCTTT.

J is TRBJ2-3 and V is TRBV12-3 or TRBV12-4, with TRBD1 identical over 8 bases. After removal of 5 bases from V and 2 bases from J, the junction contained 6 bases not matched to a gene. The CDR3 is 15 amino acids. The CDR3 DNA reads as TGTGCCAGCAGTATAGGACAGGGAAACACAGATACGCAGTATTTT. Residues: CASSIGQGNTDTQYF.

The chain joins TRBV20-1 to TRBJ1-1; TRBD1 might be the D (5 bases). Trimming took 2 bases from V and 4 from J, leaving 8 bases between them. The CDR3 contains 12 residues. Germline loops: CDR1 DFQATT, CDR2 SNEGSKA (reference sequence). This CDR3 reads CSARFGGTEAFF. CDR3 DNA: TGCAGTGCTAGATTTGGGGGCACTGAAGCTTTCTTT.

This clonotype has at least ten counts. The chain links TRBV7-9 to TRBJ1-1; 10 bases line up with TRBD1. Germline values: CDR1 SEHNR, CDR2 FQNEAQ (reference sequence). The junction had 6 bases not matched to a gene; V was cut back by 5 bases and J by 0 bases. CDR3 size: 16 residues. For the CDR3, the DNA is TGTGCCAGCAGCCAGGGACAGGGGCTCCTGAACACTGAAGCTTTCTTT. Translating gives CASSQGQGLLNTEAFF.

This clonotype appeared a few times. This sequence joins TRBV28 and TRBJ2-7, with D possibly TRBD1 on 6 matching bases. Germline V gene sequence: CDR1 MDHEN, CDR2 SYDVKM. V lost 8 bases to trimming and J lost 2 bases, with 16 bases between them. The CDR3 consists of 14 residues. The CDR3 loop reads CASRRPDRTYEQYF. The CDR3 nucleotides read TGTGCCAGCCGACGCCCGGACAGAACCTACGAGCAGTACTTC.

This clonotype showed up many times. This sequence joins TRBV4-2 and TRBJ1-2; 7 bases fit TRBD1. Germline loops: CDR1 LGHNA, CDR2 YNFKEQ. The ends lost 0 bases at V and 4 bases at J; junction bases unmatched: 5. The CDR3 is 15 residues long. The CDR3 nucleotides are TGTGCCAGCAGCCAAGAGCGACAGGGCGGCTATGGCTACACCTTC. Translation gives CASSQERQGGYGYTF.

The rearrangement joins TRBV7-9 to TRBJ1-1; D remains unclear. The CDR3 has 14 residues. Germline-derived CDR1 and CDR2 are SEHNR and FQNEAQ (reference sequence). The V end lost 0 bases, the J end lost 8 bases, and 13 bases lay between the germline ends. The CDR3 DNA is TGTGCCAGCAGCTTAGCGATGGCAGCGGGGGAAGCTTTCTTT. As protein: CASSLAMAAGEAFF.

The chain carries TRBV7-9 and TRBJ1-4, with TRBD1 matching 8 bases. CDR3 size: 14 residues. Trimming at V came to 4 bases and at J to 3 bases, leaving 1 base not matched to a gene. Germline assignment: CDR1 SEHNR and CDR2 FQNEAQ (reference sequence). CDR3 loop: CASSWTGPNEKLFF. The CDR3 nucleotides are TGTGCCAGCAGCTGGACAGGGCCTAATGAAAAACTGTTTTTT.

The chain employs TRBV12-5 and TRBJ2-7; D not resolved. Trimming removed 2 bases at V and 0 bases at J, with 20 bases between. The V gene's germline CDR1 is LGHNT and CDR2 FRNRAP. The CDR3 consists of 18 residues. The CDR3, as DNA: TGTGCTAGTGGTTTGTCCCCTTTTTTGCAGACGAACTCCTACGAGCAGTACTTC. Translated: CASGLSPFLQTNSYEQYF.

Ten or more counts support this clonotype. CDR3 sequence: CASRQGNTEAFF. DNA of the CDR3: TGTGCCAGCAGGCAGGGGAACACTGAAGCTTTCTTT. The rearrangement joins TRBV6-2 or TRBV6-3 to TRBJ1-1, with D possibly matching TRBD1 (5 bases). The germline V gene encodes CDR1 MNHEY and CDR2 SVGEGT. The ends were cut back, 6 bases at V and 1 base at J, with 6 bases in the middle. The CDR3 has 12 amino acids.

The table lists this clonotype with a few counts. The rearrangement joins TRBV6-1 to TRBJ2-2; possibly TRBD2 for D (5 bases). Germline CDR1 and CDR2: MNHNS and SASEGT. The length of the CDR3 is 14 residues. Trimming shortened V by 6 bases and J by 6 bases, and 14 bases separated the two germline ends. The CDR3 region has the DNA TGTGCCAGCAGCCTTTTACCCGGGGCCGGGGAGCTGTTTTTT. Translated: CASSLLPGAGELFF.

The chain carries TRBV7-2 and TRBJ2-7; D possibly corresponds to TRBD1 (6 bases). The CDR3 sequence is 13 residues long. Trimming removed 5 bases at V and 2 bases at J, with 10 bases between. Looked up from germline, CDR1 is SGHTA and CDR2 is FQGNSA. CDR3 sequence: CASSRDMTYEQYF. The DNA of the CDR3 is TGTGCCAGCAGCCGGGACATGACCTACGAGCAGTACTTC.

The sample holds a few counts of this clonotype. The rearrangement joins TRBV28 to TRBJ1-1, with D possibly TRBD1 on 6 matching bases. The CDR3 extends over 12 amino acids. The V end lost 5 bases, the J end lost 5 bases, and 9 bases lay between the germline ends. Germline V gene data show CDR1 as MDHEN and CDR2 as SYDVKM. The CDR3 nucleotides read TGTGCCAGCAGTGGGGGCGGAACTGAAGCTTTCTTT. Translated: CASSGGGTEAFF.